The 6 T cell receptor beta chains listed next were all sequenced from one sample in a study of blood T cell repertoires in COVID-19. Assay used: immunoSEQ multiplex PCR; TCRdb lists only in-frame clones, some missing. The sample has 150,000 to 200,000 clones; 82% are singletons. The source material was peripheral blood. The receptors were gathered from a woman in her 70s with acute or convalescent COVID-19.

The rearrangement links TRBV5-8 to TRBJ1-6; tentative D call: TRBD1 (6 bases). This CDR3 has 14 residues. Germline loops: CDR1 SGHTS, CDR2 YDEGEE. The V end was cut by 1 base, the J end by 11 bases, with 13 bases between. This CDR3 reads CASSLRQGSTPLHF. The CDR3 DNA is TGTGCCAGCAGCTTGCGTCAGGGGTCAACACCCCTCCACTTT.

CDR3 nucleotides: TGTGCCAGCAGCCAAGTCAGGGTCTCCTCCCCTCGAGAGCAGTACTTC. This encodes CASSQVRVSSPREQYF. The rearrangement links TRBV4-2 to TRBJ2-7, with a possible D match to TRBD1 (5 bases). The V and J ends lost 1 base and 7 bases respectively, with 20 bases between them. This CDR3 has 16 amino acids. Germline-derived CDR1 and CDR2 are LGHNA and YNFKEQ.

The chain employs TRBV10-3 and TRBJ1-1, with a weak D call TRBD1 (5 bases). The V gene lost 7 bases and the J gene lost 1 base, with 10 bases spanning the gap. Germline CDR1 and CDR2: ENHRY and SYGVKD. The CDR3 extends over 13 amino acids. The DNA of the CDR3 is TGTGCCATCAAAGAAGGGGAGAACACTGAAGCTTTCTTT. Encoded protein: CAIKEGENTEAFF.

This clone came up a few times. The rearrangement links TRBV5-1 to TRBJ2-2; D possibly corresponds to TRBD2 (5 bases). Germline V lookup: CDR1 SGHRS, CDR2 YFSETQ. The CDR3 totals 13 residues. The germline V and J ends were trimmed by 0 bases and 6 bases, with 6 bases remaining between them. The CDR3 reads CASSLEAAGELFF. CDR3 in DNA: TGCGCCAGCAGCTTGGAAGCGGCCGGGGAGCTGTTTTTT.

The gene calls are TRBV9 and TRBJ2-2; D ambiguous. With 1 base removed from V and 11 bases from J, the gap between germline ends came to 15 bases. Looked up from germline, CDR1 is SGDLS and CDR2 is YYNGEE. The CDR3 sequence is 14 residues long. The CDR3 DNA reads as TGTGCCAGCAGCGTAACCGGTGAAGTCCTCGAGCTGTTTTTT. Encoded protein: CASSVTGEVLELFF.

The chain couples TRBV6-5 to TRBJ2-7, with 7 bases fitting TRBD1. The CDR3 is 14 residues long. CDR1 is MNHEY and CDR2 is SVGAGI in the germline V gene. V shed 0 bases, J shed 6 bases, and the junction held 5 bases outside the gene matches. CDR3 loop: CASSYSRGFGEQYF. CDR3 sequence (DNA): TGTGCCAGCAGTTACTCCAGGGGGTTCGGCGAGCAGTACTTC.